This passage covers 27 T cell receptor beta chains from one sample sequenced in a study of blood T cells in healthy people across ages. Combining a sample-barcoded 5' primer with a J-beta primer mix, a second PCR ran for roughly 7 to 12 cycles. In TCRdb, the 5' RACE reads were re-called with MiXCR into one record per CDR3 protein. The table has roughly 2 million distinct CDR3 sequences, roughly 52% seen once. The sequencing input was blood. Receptor source: a woman aged 40 to 49 in good health.

This clonotype is a singleton in its sample. CDR3 amino acids: CASSDSATTDTQYF. As DNA, the CDR3 is TGTGCCAGCAGTGACTCGGCTACTACAGATACGCAGTATTTT. The genes are TRBV6-4 and TRBJ2-3; unclear D gene. Germline V gives CDR1 MRHNA, CDR2 SNTAGT. V was trimmed by 0 bases and J by 3 bases, leaving 7 bases between them. The CDR3 is 14 residues long.

In its sample, this clonotype was seen a few times. The chain has TRBV28 and TRBJ2-5; D is perhaps TRBD1 or TRBD2 (6 bases each). CDR3 length: 15 residues. Trimming stripped 4 bases from V and 4 bases from J, with 16 bases between. Germline V lookup: CDR1 MDHEN, CDR2 SYDVKM. The CDR3: CASSSEGGRRETQYF. As DNA, the CDR3 is TGTGCCAGCAGTTCTGAGGGGGGTAGGAGAGAGACCCAGTACTTC.

This chain uses TRBV7-2 with TRBJ1-2; the D gene is possibly TRBD1 (6 bases). This CDR3 contains 18 residues. Germline V CDR1 and CDR2: SGHTA, FQGNSA. V dropped 5 bases and J dropped 4 bases, with 26 bases sitting between them. Here the CDR3 reads CASSRRHGAGARVYGYTF. DNA for the CDR3: TGTGCCAGCAGCCGAAGGCACGGTGCAGGGGCTAGGGTCTATGGCTACACCTTC.

V gene TRBV12-3 or TRBV12-4 combines with J gene TRBJ1-5; 12 bases match TRBD1. The CDR3 loop spans 17 amino acids. J was trimmed by 3 bases and V by 0 bases; bases with no gene match: 3. The CDR3 reads CASSLAGTGGLNQPQHF. The CDR3 region has the DNA TGTGCCAGCAGTTTAGCGGGGACAGGGGGCCTCAATCAGCCCCAGCATTTT.

This clonotype was observed a handful of times. The chain links TRBV6-2 or TRBV6-3 to TRBJ2-4; D call uncertain. The V gene lost 6 bases and the J gene lost 6 bases, with 15 bases spanning the gap. The CDR3 runs to 14 residues. Germline V lookup: CDR1 MNHEY, CDR2 SVGEGT. CDR3 loop: CASRATLAVNIQYF. CDR3 DNA: TGTGCCAGCAGGGCGACATTAGCAGTAAACATTCAGTACTTC.

The V gene is TRBV6-5, the J gene TRBJ2-3, with 11 bases fitting TRBD2. V dropped 8 bases and J dropped 2; count of bases not matched to a gene: 3. From germline, CDR1 is MNHEY and CDR2 SVGAGI. There are 14 residues in the CDR3. The CDR3 region is CASYSGGATDTQYF. CDR3 sequence (DNA): TGTGCCAGCTATAGCGGGGGGGCCACAGATACGCAGTATTTT.

This chain joins TRBV7-9 and TRBJ1-2; unclear D gene. Deletions cut 6 bases from V and 8 bases from J, with 16 bases between. The CDR3 loop spans 13 amino acids. Germline V gene data show CDR1 as SEHNR and CDR2 as FQNEAQ (reference sequence). The CDR3 DNA is TGTGCCAGCAGTTACGCGGGCAGCCTCGGCTACACCTTC. Its translation is CASSYAGSLGYTF.

The CDR3 DNA reads TGTGCCAGCAGCCCCCTTAGCGGGGGAGCCAAAAACATTCAGTACTTC. Its protein is CASSPLSGGAKNIQYF. The rearrangement joins TRBV7-2 to TRBJ2-4; 9 bases map to TRBD2. Germline V gene sequence: CDR1 SGHTA, CDR2 FQGNSA. The trim removed 5 bases at V and 0 bases at J, leaving 5 bases unmatched. This CDR3 is built from 16 residues.

This clonotype was picked up a small number of times. CDR3 in DNA: TGTGCCAGCAGACCTGACAGGTTTAGCGGGAACGACTACAATGAGCAGTTCTTC. Amino acid sequence: CASRPDRFSGNDYNEQFF. The rearrangement uses TRBV12-3 or TRBV12-4 and TRBJ2-1; 8 bases match TRBD2. The CDR3 sequence is 18 residues long. V trimming: 6 bases; J trimming: 3 bases; junction bases outside the gene matches: 16.

The V and J genes are TRBV4-2 and TRBJ1-2; D possibly corresponds to TRBD1 (5 bases). Between the trimmed V and J ends, which lost 4 bases and 2 bases, there was a span of 14 bases. Germline values: CDR1 LGHNA, CDR2 YNFKEQ. The CDR3 contains 15 residues. CDR3 in amino acids: CASSPRAVGNYGYTF. As DNA, the CDR3 is TGTGCCAGCAGCCCCAGGGCTGTGGGAAACTATGGCTACACCTTC.

The V and J genes are TRBV4-1 and TRBJ2-1, with 10 bases fitting TRBD2. From germline, CDR1 is MGHRA and CDR2 YSYEKL. CDR3 length: 19 amino acids. V shed 0 bases, J shed 4 bases, and the junction held 12 bases outside the gene matches. In nucleotides, the CDR3 is TGCGCCAGCAGCCAAGATTCCGATAGCGGGGGGCGGGGGTACAATGAGCAGTTCTTC. This encodes CASSQDSDSGGRGYNEQFF.

This clonotype turned up a few times. The chain employs TRBV10-3 and TRBJ2-5, with D perhaps TRBD1 (6 bases). V dropped 3 bases and J dropped 1 base, with 15 bases sitting between them. The CDR3 extends over 16 amino acids. Germline lookup yields CDR1 ENHRY and CDR2 SYGVKD. CDR3 in amino acids: CAISDTSGAIQETQYF. For the CDR3, the DNA is TGTGCCATCAGTGACACCTCAGGGGCGATCCAAGAGACCCAGTACTTC.

For this clonotype: At one end, the junction sequence differs from germline, possibly due to a read error. The chain has TRBV4-3 and TRBJ2-5, with 7 nucleotides matching TRBD2. CDR1 is LGHNA, CDR2 YSLEER, per germline. CDR3 length: 15 amino acids. Here the CDR3 DNA reads TGCGCCGGCAGCCAAGATTACCCGGGAGGAGAGACCCAGTACTTC. Its protein is CAGSQDYPGGETQYF.

This sequence joins TRBV7-2 and TRBJ2-1; D is unclear. This CDR3 is 15 amino acids long. The V end was cut by 1 base, the J end by 9 bases, with 16 bases between. CDR1 SGHTA and CDR2 FQGNSA come from the germline V gene. CDR3 nucleotide sequence: TGTGCCAGCAGCTTAGGAATTATGGCTGCCTTTGAGCAGTTCTTC. This encodes CASSLGIMAAFEQFF.

A few counts support this clonotype. The V and J genes are TRBV20-1 and TRBJ2-1; D gene ambiguous. The CDR3 contains 15 residues. The germline gives CDR1 DFQATT, CDR2 SNEGSKA (reference sequence). Deletions cut 2 bases from V and 0 bases from J, with 11 bases between. The CDR3: CSARPHSSSYNEQFF. CDR3 in DNA: TGCAGTGCTAGACCTCACTCGAGCTCCTACAATGAGCAGTTCTTC.

The chain recombines TRBV6-1 with TRBJ2-1; TRBD2 might be the D (7 bases). Trimming took off 2 bases at V and 2 bases at J, with 13 bases between the two ends. The CDR3 loop spans 16 amino acids. Germline CDR1 is MNHNS and CDR2 is SASEGT. The CDR3 bases are TGTGCCAGCAGTGAATTGGGCGGGGGCCCCTACAATGAGCAGTTCTTC. Residues: CASSELGGGPYNEQFF.

CDR3 in amino acids: CASSFVQGGKDTQYF. DNA of the CDR3: TGTGCCAGCAGTTTTGTACAGGGCGGAAAAGATACGCAGTATTTT. This sequence joins TRBV6-6 and TRBJ2-3; D possibly corresponds to TRBD1 (6 bases). The CDR3 length is 15 residues. Trimming left V 4 bases short and J 5 bases short, with 16 bases between. The germline CDR1 and CDR2 sequences are MNHNY and SVGAGI (reference sequence).

In this sample, this clonotype turned up a few times. V usage is TRBV4-1 and J usage is TRBJ2-7, with 7 bases fitting TRBD1. Per germline, CDR1 MGHRA and CDR2 YSYEKL. The CDR3 extends over 17 amino acids. Trimming removed 1 base from V and 3 bases from J; junction bases left unmatched: 12. In DNA, the CDR3 is TGCGCCAGCAGCCAAGCCTCCGGGACAGCCGTGGTCTACGAGCAGTACTTC. This translates into CASSQASGTAVVYEQYF.

This clonotype was counted only a few times. This sequence joins TRBV2 and TRBJ2-5, with D maybe TRBD1 (5 bases). V gave up 7 bases and J gave up 2 bases, with 11 bases separating them. The germline gives CDR1 SNHLY, CDR2 FYNNEI. This CDR3 spans 13 amino acids. The CDR3 region is CASTIRDQETQYF. In DNA, the CDR3 is TGTGCCAGCACGATCAGGGATCAAGAGACCCAGTACTTC. Complete variable domain (other parts from reference TRBV2 and TRBJ2-5): EPEVTQTPSHQVTQMGQEVILRCVPISNHLYFYWYRQILGQKVEFLVSFYNNEISEKSEIFDDQFSVERPDGSNFTLKIRSTKLEDSAMYFCASTIRDQETQYFGPGTRLLVL.

This clonotype was counted a few times. The junction and the germline gene differ at one end; a read error may be behind it. The rearrangement joins TRBV7-7 to TRBJ1-6; possible D gene TRBD1, 5 bases. Germline V CDR1 and CDR2: SSHAT, FNYEAQ (reference sequence). This CDR3 has 15 residues. CDR3 bases: TGTGCTAGCAGCTTAGAGCCAGGGAACGATTCACCCCTCCACTTT. The encoded protein is CASSLEPGNDSPLHF.

This clonotype was counted only a few times. This chain links TRBV11-2 with TRBJ2-3; TRBD2 matches at 9 bases. Trimming took 2 bases from V and 8 from J; bases not matched to a gene: 11. Germline V CDR1 and CDR2: SGHAT, FQNNGV. This CDR3 is built from 16 residues. The CDR3 region is CASSLWLAGIGGTQYF. Here the CDR3 DNA reads TGTGCCAGCAGCTTATGGCTAGCGGGGATCGGGGGTACGCAGTATTTT.

This clonotype showed up just once. The chain combines TRBV20-1 with TRBJ2-7, with 11 nucleotides matching TRBD2. Trimming removed 2 bases from V and 0 bases from J; junction bases left unmatched: 6. The CDR3 sequence is 16 residues long. CDR1 DFQATT and CDR2 SNEGSKA come from the germline V gene (reference sequence). The CDR3 nucleotides are TGCAGTGCTAGACGCCGGACTAGCGGGTCCTCCTACGAGCAGTACTTC. Translating gives CSARRRTSGSSYEQYF.

The CDR3 loop reads CASSPPRDRVNSPLHF. DNA of the CDR3: TGTGCCAGCAGTCCTCCGCGGGACAGGGTTAATTCACCCCTCCACTTT. The chain carries TRBV28 and TRBJ1-6; 9 bases align to TRBD1. The V gene's germline CDR1 is MDHEN and CDR2 SYDVKM. After removal of 5 bases from V and 6 bases from J, the junction contained 8 bases not matched to a gene. There are 16 residues in the CDR3.

The chain has TRBV28 and TRBJ2-4, with a tentative D call TRBD2 (7 bases). The CDR3 runs to 15 residues. Trimming cost V 4 bases and J 8 bases, with 18 bases left between them. Germline-derived CDR1 and CDR2 are MDHEN and SYDVKM. This CDR3 reads CASSSGGGVRDIQYF. CDR3 DNA: TGTGCCAGCAGTTCCGGAGGGGGGGTTCGGGACATTCAGTACTTC.

This clonotype was counted a few times. The CDR3 bases are TGTGCCAGCAGTGAAGGAGGGGGCGGCTACGAGCAGTACTTC. This translates into CASSEGGGGYEQYF. This chain connects TRBV6-1 to TRBJ2-7, with 7 bases matching TRBD1. This CDR3 spans 14 amino acids. The germline CDR1 and CDR2 sequences are MNHNS and SASEGT. V gave up 1 base and J gave up 3 bases; unmatched junction bases: 3.

A few counts support this clonotype. The chain couples TRBV3-1 to TRBJ1-2; 7 bases line up with TRBD1. CDR1 is LGHDT, CDR2 YNNKEL, per germline (reference sequence). J lost 8 bases, V lost 6 bases, and 12 bases had no gene match. The length of the CDR3 is 14 residues. This chain's CDR3 is CASRQTGVRLGYTF. CDR3 nucleotides: TGTGCCAGCAGGCAAACAGGGGTCAGGTTAGGCTACACCTTC.

V usage is TRBV6-2 or TRBV6-3 and J usage is TRBJ2-5; the D is unclear. The CDR3 has 14 residues. With 8 bases removed from V and 2 bases from J, the gap between germline ends came to 15 bases. CDR1 is MNHEY, CDR2 SVGEGT, per germline. CDR3 in DNA: TGTGCCAGCGCCAGGTCGAGTCAACAAGAGACCCAGTACTTC. It translates to CASARSSQQETQYF.